These 27 T cell receptor beta chains were all obtained from the same sample, sequenced in a study of blood T cell repertoires in COVID-19. Using immunoSEQ multiplex PCR, the repertoire was profiled, and TCRdb retains in-frame clones only, with some absent. The sample includes about 120,000 clones, over 80% seen only once; the top ten take under 3%. The source material was peripheral blood. Receptors were obtained from a man aged 25-45 years with acute or convalescent COVID-19.

The chain has TRBV21-1 and TRBJ2-7; the table's D call of TRBD1 was not tested on the DNA. TRBV21-1 counts as a pseudogene. This CDR3 region has 16 residues. The DNA for the CDR3 is TGTGCCAGCAGCAAGCTCTCCAGTTTATTCCCCTACGAGCAGTACGTC. Translated, it gives CASSKLSSLFPYEQYV.

This chain uses TRBV4-2 with TRBJ2-5; a possible D gene is TRBD2 (5 bases). The CDR3 totals 14 residues. Per the germline V gene, CDR1 is LGHNA and CDR2 is YNFKEQ. The V gene lost 0 bases and the J gene lost 3 bases, with 8 bases spanning the gap. CDR3 in amino acids: CASSQDRREETQYF. The CDR3 DNA sequence: TGTGCCAGCAGCCAAGATAGGCGGGAAGAGACCCAGTACTTC.

The chain carries TRBV4-1 and TRBJ2-3; 10 bases are a match to TRBD2. This CDR3 contains 17 residues. Germline CDR1 is MGHRA and CDR2 is YSYEKL. J was trimmed by 1 base and V by 4 bases; bases with no gene match: 8. CDR3 in amino acids: CASSPSGTSDGTDTQYF. The CDR3 DNA reads TGCGCCAGCAGCCCCTCCGGGACTAGCGATGGCACAGATACGCAGTATTTT.

This chain joins TRBV5-4 and TRBJ2-5; D perhaps matches TRBD2 (6 bases). Per the germline V gene, CDR1 is SGHNT and CDR2 is YYREEE (reference sequence). V was shortened by 0 bases and J by 2 bases, with 11 bases between the two germline ends. The CDR3 is 15 residues long. The CDR3 here is CASSLAGGAQETQYF. The CDR3 DNA follows: TGTGCCAGCAGCTTGGCGGGCGGGGCACAAGAGACCCAGTACTTC.

The chain employs TRBV7-9 and TRBJ2-2, with D perhaps matching TRBD1 (6 bases). V lost 1 base, J lost 4 bases, and 10 bases lay in between. The germline gives CDR1 SEHNR, CDR2 FQNEAQ (reference sequence). This CDR3 region has 15 residues. In DNA, the CDR3 is TGTGCCAGCAGCTTAGGGGGGCCGGCCACCGGGGAGCTGTTTTTT. Encoded protein: CASSLGGPATGELFF.

A remark on this clone: This CDR3 is also generated by other DNA sequences in the sample. The chain couples TRBV27 to TRBJ1-5, with D possibly matching TRBD1 (6 bases). The CDR3 extends over 14 amino acids. Germline V lookup: CDR1 MNHEY, CDR2 SMNVEV (reference sequence). V lost 3 bases and J 4 bases, leaving 10 bases between the germline ends. The CDR3 spells CASSFGQGNQPQHF. The DNA for the CDR3 is TGTGCCAGCAGTTTCGGGCAGGGGAATCAGCCCCAGCATTTT.

The chain combines TRBV27 with TRBJ2-1; 13 bases map to TRBD2. The junction had 5 bases not matched to a gene; V was cut back by 7 bases and J by 5 bases. CDR3 size: 15 residues. The germline CDR1 and CDR2 sequences are MNHEY and SMNVEV (reference sequence). The DNA for the CDR3 is TGTGCCAGCACCTCCGGGACTAGCGGGGACAATGAGCAGTTCTTC. Protein product: CASTSGTSGDNEQFF.

The chain joins TRBV5-1 to TRBJ1-6, with 9 bases lining up with TRBD1. CDR3 size: 15 residues. After removal of 0 bases from V and 10 bases from J, the junction contained 5 bases not matched to a gene. Germline V gene data show CDR1 as SGHRS and CDR2 as YFSETQ. Here the CDR3 DNA reads TGCGCCAGCAGCTTGGCTGGGACAGGGCCATCACCCCTCCACTTT. Protein: CASSLAGTGPSPLHF.

This clone turned up a few times. The chain joins TRBV9 to TRBJ1-5, with D perhaps matching TRBD1 (5 bases). The CDR3 spans 17 residues. Per the germline V gene, CDR1 is SGDLS and CDR2 is YYNGEE. V dropped 4 bases and J dropped 1 base, with 18 bases sitting between them. CDR3 sequence: CASSPHPGLGSNQPQHF. The CDR3 DNA is TGTGCCAGCAGCCCCCACCCAGGGTTAGGAAGCAATCAGCCCCAGCATTTT.

V gene TRBV5-4 combines with J gene TRBJ2-1; D not resolved. This CDR3 is built from 12 residues. V was pared by 4 bases and J by 6 bases, with 8 bases between. The V gene's germline CDR1 is SGHNT and CDR2 YYREEE (reference sequence). The chain's CDR3 is CASSPPSNEQFF. For the CDR3, the DNA is TGTGCCAGCAGCCCCCCTAGCAATGAGCAGTTCTTC.

This clone was recorded only once. The rearrangement links TRBV30 to TRBJ1-6, with a tentative D call TRBD1 (6 bases). The CDR3 runs 14 residues. V lost 5 bases and J 13 bases, leaving 21 bases between the germline ends. Germline V gives CDR1 GTSNPN, CDR2 SVGIG (reference sequence). CDR3 in amino acids: CAWGGGPSLNPLHF. As DNA, the CDR3 is TGTGCCTGGGGCGGGGGCCCTTCTCTCAATCCCCTCCACTTT.

DNA for the CDR3: TGTGCCAGCAGCAGGACTGGGGACAATGAGCAGTTCTTC. Its translation: CASSRTGDNEQFF. The rearrangement joins TRBV7-6 to TRBJ2-1, with a weak D call TRBD2 (5 bases). CDR1 is SGHVS, CDR2 FNYEAQ, per germline. This CDR3 is 13 amino acids long. V lost 5 bases to trimming and J lost 5 bases, with 10 bases between them.

The chain carries TRBV28 and TRBJ2-7; the D gene is possibly TRBD1 (6 bases). Between the trimmed V and J ends, which lost 3 bases and 2 bases, there was a span of 8 bases. Germline loops: CDR1 MDHEN, CDR2 SYDVKM. The CDR3 consists of 13 residues. CDR3 sequence reads: CASSLTGPYEQYV. The CDR3 DNA reads as TGTGCCAGCAGTTTGACAGGACCCTACGAGCAGTACGTC.

The J gene is TRBJ1-2, the V gene TRBV19; D possibly corresponds to TRBD1 (5 bases). The germline V gene encodes CDR1 LNHDA and CDR2 SQIVND (reference sequence). The CDR3 sequence is 12 residues long. The ends were cut back, 4 bases at V and 4 bases at J, with 7 bases in the middle. The CDR3 nucleotides read TGTGCCAGTAGTAGAGACAGCTATGGCTACACCTTC. Protein: CASSRDSYGYTF.

The chain joins TRBV10-3 to TRBJ1-6; the match to TRBD1 covers 9 bases. Trimming removed 6 bases from V and 10 bases from J; junction bases left unmatched: 13. The CDR3 has 16 residues. CDR1 and CDR2 from the germline V gene are ENHRY and SYGVKD. CDR3 sequence reads: CAISPGQGGLRSPLHF. CDR3 sequence (DNA): TGTGCCATCAGCCCGGGACAGGGAGGGTTGAGGTCACCCCTCCACTTT.

V and J are TRBV6-6 and TRBJ1-5; 10 bases align to TRBD1. The germline V gene encodes CDR1 MNHNY and CDR2 SVGAGI (reference sequence). This CDR3 contains 15 residues. V trimming: 6 bases; J trimming: 9 bases; junction bases outside the gene matches: 11. CDR3 protein: CASSHPDRGRGPQHF. The DNA of the CDR3 is TGTGCCAGCAGCCATCCCGACAGGGGGCGGGGGCCCCAGCATTTT.

The gene calls are TRBV15 and TRBJ2-5; 9 bases align to TRBD2. V was clipped by 0 bases and J by 4 bases; unmatched bases: 6. The CDR3 loop spans 16 amino acids. Germline CDR1 reads LNHNV; CDR2 reads YYDKDF (reference sequence). DNA of the CDR3: TGTGCCACCAGCAGAGATAGTCTAGCGGGGCTAGAGACCCAGTACTTC. It codes for CATSRDSLAGLETQYF.

A few counts support this clone. V is TRBV11-2 and J is TRBJ2-7; D gene ambiguous. V lost 1 base and J lost 3, with 7 bases in between. Germline V gene lookup returns CDR1 SGHAT and CDR2 FQNNGV. The CDR3 is 13 amino acids. The CDR3 nucleotides are TGTGCCAGCAGCTTAGCCGCGGTCTACGAGCAGTACGTC. Residues: CASSLAAVYEQYV.

A few counts support this clone. The V call is TRBV3-1 (or the pseudogene TRBV3-2), the J call TRBJ2-5, with D tentatively TRBD2 (5 bases). The germline V and J ends were trimmed by 5 bases and 1 base, with 11 bases remaining between them. Germline V gives CDR1 LGHDT, CDR2 YNNKEL (reference sequence). This CDR3 is 14 amino acids long. The CDR3: CASSLAGPQETQYF. Written as DNA, the CDR3 is TGTGCCAGCAGCTTGGCGGGCCCCCAAGAGACCCAGTACTTC.

The V gene is TRBV19, the J gene TRBJ2-2; TRBD2 matches at 7 bases. The CDR3 is made up of 15 amino acids. Trimming removed 7 bases from V and 6 bases from J; junction bases left unmatched: 11. Per germline, CDR1 LNHDA and CDR2 SQIVND (reference sequence). The CDR3 here is CASTQVEGGPGELFF. The CDR3 DNA reads as TGTGCCAGTACCCAGGTGGAGGGAGGGCCCGGGGAGCTGTTTTTT.

The rearrangement joins TRBV19 to TRBJ1-4; tentative D call: TRBD1 (6 bases). The CDR3 is 15 residues long. Germline CDR1 reads LNHDA; CDR2 reads SQIVND (reference sequence). Trimming removed 5 bases at V and 6 bases at J, with 16 bases between. CDR3 DNA sequence: TGTGCCAGTAGTTCCAGGGGTGAAGGGTATGAAAAACTGTTTTTT. Translation: CASSSRGEGYEKLFF.

This clone showed up just a few times. The rearrangement links TRBV10-3 to TRBJ1-1; D gene uncertain. Trimming left V 11 bases short and J 3 bases short, with 16 bases between. The germline CDR1 and CDR2 sequences are ENHRY and SYGVKD. The CDR3 is made up of 13 amino acids. The DNA of the CDR3 is TGTGCCGCCCACGGGGAAGGGTACACTGAAGCTTTCTTT. Translation: CAAHGEGYTEAFF.

This clone appeared a few times. This chain joins TRBV4-3 and TRBJ2-7; D perhaps matches TRBD1 (6 bases). The V end was cut by 4 bases, the J end by 3 bases, with 19 bases between. Germline CDR1 is LGHNA and CDR2 is YSLEER. The CDR3 totals 16 residues. This CDR3 reads CASSLSLGAGDYEQYF. As DNA, the CDR3 is TGCGCCAGCAGCCTATCACTGGGGGCTGGCGACTACGAGCAGTACTTC.

J is TRBJ1-1 and V is TRBV5-1; 9 nucleotides align to TRBD1. J lost 3 bases, V lost 5 bases, and 2 bases had no gene match. Germline V gives CDR1 SGHRS, CDR2 YFSETQ. The CDR3 has 13 residues. The CDR3 nucleotides are TGCGCCAGCAGTCGGGACAGGGACACTGAAGCTTTCTTT. The encoded protein is CASSRDRDTEAFF.

This clone was counted only a few times. The rearrangement links TRBV5-1 to TRBJ2-2; D possibly corresponds to TRBD1 (6 bases). Deletions cut 0 bases from V and 1 base from J, with 7 bases between. Germline-derived CDR1 and CDR2 are SGHRS and YFSETQ. This CDR3 spans 15 amino acids. CDR3 bases: TGCGCCAGCAGCTTGGACAGGGTGAACACCGGGGAGCTGTTTTTT. It specifies CASSLDRVNTGELFF.

This chain joins TRBV19 and TRBJ1-1, with a tentative D call TRBD1 (6 bases). The ends were cut back, 10 bases at V and 10 bases at J, with 16 bases in the middle. Germline lookup yields CDR1 LNHDA and CDR2 SQIVND (reference sequence). CDR3 length: 11 amino acids. The CDR3: CATSGGGAAFF. In DNA form, the CDR3 reads TGTGCCACCTCGGGGGGGGGCGCAGCTTTCTTT.

The CDR3 region is CASSLDRAINEKLFF. In DNA form, the CDR3 reads TGTGCCAGCTCACTAGACAGGGCGATTAATGAAAAACTGTTTTTT. The chain is built from TRBV18 and TRBJ1-4, with 7 bases fitting TRBD1. The CDR3 contains 15 residues. Germline loops: CDR1 KGHSH, CDR2 LQKENI. V was clipped by 4 bases and J by 4 bases; unmatched bases: 6.